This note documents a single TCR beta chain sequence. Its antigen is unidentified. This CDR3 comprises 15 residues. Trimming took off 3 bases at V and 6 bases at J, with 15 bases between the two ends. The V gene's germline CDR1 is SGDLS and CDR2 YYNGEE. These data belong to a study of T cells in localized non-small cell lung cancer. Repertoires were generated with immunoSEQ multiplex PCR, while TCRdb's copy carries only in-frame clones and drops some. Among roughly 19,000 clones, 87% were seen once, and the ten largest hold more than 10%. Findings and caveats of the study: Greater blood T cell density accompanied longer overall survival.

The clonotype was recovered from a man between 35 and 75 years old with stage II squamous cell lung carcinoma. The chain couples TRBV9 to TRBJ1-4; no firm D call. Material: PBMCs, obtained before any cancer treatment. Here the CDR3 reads CASSDPGKADEKLFF. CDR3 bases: TGTGCCAGCAGCGATCCCGGGAAGGCTGATGAAAAACTGTTTTTT.